This entry lists 27 T cell receptor beta chains sequenced from one sample in a study of shared T cell receptors in the human thymus. Method: immunoSEQ multiplex PCR; TCRdb's copy keeps in-frame clones and lacks some. The sample holds approximately 660,000 clones, over 75% seen once. The data were also submitted as part of a second study, on human thymus T cells.

Sequenced sample: thymocytes. The source of these receptors is a boy under three years old with a congenital heart defect.

The V gene is TRBV7-9, the J gene TRBJ2-5; 8 positions match TRBD2. Per the germline V gene, CDR1 is SEHNR and CDR2 is FQNEAQ (reference sequence). After removal of 2 bases from V and 5 bases from J, the junction contained 7 bases not matched to a gene. The CDR3 is 15 amino acids. CDR3 DNA sequence: TGTGCCAGCAGCTTAAAGCGGGAGAGGGGGGAGACCCAGTACTTC. As protein: CASSLKRERGETQYF. Filled out from reference TRBV7-9 and TRBJ2-5, the complete variable domain reads DTGVSQNPRHKITKRGQNVTFRCDPISEHNRLYWYRQTLGQGPEFLTYFQNEAQLEKSRLLSDRFSAERPKGSFSTLEIQRTEQGDSAMYLCASSLKRERGETQYFGPGTRLLVL.

The V gene is TRBV19, the J gene TRBJ1-2; TRBD1 matches 7 bases. The V segment lost 3 bases and the J segment 3 bases; nucleotides outside the gene matches: 4. The V gene's germline CDR1 is LNHDA and CDR2 SQIVND (reference sequence). The CDR3 runs 14 residues. The CDR3: CASSILGTDYGYTF. The CDR3 bases are TGTGCCAGTAGTATCTTGGGGACAGACTATGGCTACACCTTC. The full variable domain, its missing parts supplied by reference TRBV19 and TRBJ1-2, is DGGITQSPKYLFRKEGQNVTLSCEQNLNHDAMYWYRQDPGQGLRLIYYSQIVNDFQKGDIAEGYSVSREKKESFPLTVTSAQKNPTAFYLCASSILGTDYGYTFGSGTRLTVV.

This chain joins TRBV4-1 and TRBJ2-3; 8 bases match TRBD2. The CDR3 runs to 20 residues. CDR1 and CDR2 (germline): MGHRA, YSYEKL. Unmatched junction bases numbered 18, after V lost 4 bases and J lost 0 bases. The chain's CDR3 is CASSPLVASGRNFSTDTQYF. The CDR3, as DNA: TGCGCCAGCAGCCCGCTGGTGGCTAGCGGGCGAAATTTTAGCACAGATACGCAGTATTTT.

J is TRBJ1-1 and V is TRBV29-1; 7 bases agree with TRBD1. The length of the CDR3 is 12 residues. V shed 4 bases and J 5 bases; nucleotides not matched to a gene: 4. Looked up from germline, CDR1 is SQVTM and CDR2 is ANQGSEA. Here the CDR3 DNA reads TGCAGCGTTGTGCAGGGACAGACTGAAGCTTTCTTT. Its translation: CSVVQGQTEAFF.

This sequence joins TRBV5-5 and TRBJ2-1; D is possibly TRBD2 (6 bases). The V gene's germline CDR1 is SGHKS and CDR2 YYEKEE (reference sequence). Between the trimmed V and J ends, which lost 0 bases and 2 bases, there was a span of 9 bases. The CDR3 length is 15 residues. CDR3 region: CASSLEGGAYNEQFF. In DNA, the CDR3 is TGTGCCAGCAGCTTGGAAGGCGGGGCCTACAATGAGCAGTTCTTC.

The chain employs TRBV28 and TRBJ1-1; possible D gene TRBD1, 6 bases. Trimming removed 4 bases at V and 3 bases at J, with 12 bases between. The CDR3 has 14 amino acids. Germline V gene sequence: CDR1 MDHEN, CDR2 SYDVKM. The CDR3 nucleotides are TGTGCCAGCAGTTCTAACGACAGGCACACTGAAGCTTTCTTT. This sequence encodes CASSSNDRHTEAFF.

V is TRBV2 and J is TRBJ1-2, with 11 bases matching TRBD1. The CDR3 has 16 amino acids. Germline CDR1 SNHLY, CDR2 FYNNEI. V trimming: 6 bases; J trimming: 4 bases; junction bases outside the gene matches: 10. The CDR3 sequence is CASRVRDRGIIYGYTF. CDR3 bases: TGTGCCAGCAGGGTCCGGGACAGGGGGATTATCTATGGCTACACCTTC.

This clone is a singleton in its sample. V and J are TRBV10-3 and TRBJ2-7; 9 nucleotides match TRBD2. The CDR3 length is 17 residues. CDR1 and CDR2 (germline): ENHRY, SYGVKD. The V segment lost 3 bases and the J segment 0 bases; nucleotides outside the gene matches: 9. DNA for the CDR3: TGTGCCATCAGTGAAAATGGTAGCGGGAGCGCCTCCTACGAGCAGTACTTC. It translates to CAISENGSGSASYEQYF.

V usage is TRBV5-1 and J usage is TRBJ2-3, with 9 bases lining up with TRBD2. Trimming removed 0 bases from V and 5 bases from J; junction bases left unmatched: 1. The CDR3 has 14 residues. Germline CDR1 and CDR2: SGHRS and YFSETQ. The CDR3 DNA reads TGCGCCAGCAGCTTGGAACTAGCGGGAGATACGCAGTATTTT. This sequence encodes CASSLELAGDTQYF.

This clone was recorded only once. The chain carries TRBV28 and TRBJ2-5; TRBD1 is a possible D gene (5 bases). CDR3 length equals 16 residues. Between the trimmed V and J ends, which lost 5 bases and 1 base, there was a span of 17 bases. CDR1 and CDR2 (germline): MDHEN, SYDVKM. The CDR3 region has the DNA TGTGCCAGCAGTCTCAGCCGACAGACCCTCCAAGAGACCCAGTACTTC. This encodes CASSLSRQTLQETQYF.

The chain uses TRBV5-6 and TRBJ2-3; no clear D. The CDR3 has 17 amino acids. The V and J ends lost 6 bases and 3 bases respectively, with 23 bases between them. Germline values: CDR1 SGHDT, CDR2 YYEEEE. DNA of the CDR3: TGTGCCAGCACCAATTCCCCCTTTAAGCTCCGGACAGATACGCAGTATTTT. Translated: CASTNSPFKLRTDTQYF.

The J gene is TRBJ2-4, the V gene TRBV29-1; TRBD1 agrees at 7 bases. The CDR3 covers 14 residues. Germline assignment: CDR1 SQVTM and CDR2 ANQGSEA. Unmatched junction bases numbered 5, after V lost 6 bases and J lost 0 bases. CDR3 sequence reads: CSVLQGRAKNIQYF. The CDR3 DNA reads as TGCAGCGTACTACAGGGGAGAGCCAAAAACATTCAGTACTTC.

This chain links TRBV7-6 with TRBJ1-4; D is possibly TRBD1 (5 bases). The CDR3 loop spans 16 amino acids. Germline V gives CDR1 SGHVS, CDR2 FNYEAQ. Trimming shortened V by 5 bases and J by 7 bases, and 20 bases separated the two germline ends. The DNA of the CDR3 is TGTGCCAGCAGCGACGGGCCGACGCGGGGACCTGAAAAACTGTTTTTT. It is translated as CASSDGPTRGPEKLFF.

J is TRBJ2-2 and V is TRBV6-5; 8 nucleotides agree with TRBD1. Germline CDR1 reads MNHEY; CDR2 reads SVGAGI. The V segment lost 2 bases and the J segment 3 bases; nucleotides outside the gene matches: 2. The CDR3 is made up of 15 amino acids. CDR3 in amino acids: CASSYDRGYTGELFF. The CDR3 region has the DNA TGTGCCAGCAGTTACGACAGGGGATACACCGGGGAGCTGTTTTTT.

This clone was recorded only once. The J gene is TRBJ2-3, the V gene TRBV6-1; 7 bases fit TRBD2. From germline, CDR1 is MNHNS and CDR2 SASEGT. This CDR3 has 16 amino acids. V was pared by 0 bases and J by 0 bases, with 3 bases of the junction left unmatched. Here the CDR3 reads CASSEAASGSTDTQYF. In DNA form, the CDR3 reads TGTGCCAGCAGTGAAGCGGCTAGCGGTAGCACAGATACGCAGTATTTT.

The chain recombines TRBV27 with TRBJ2-3, with TRBD2 matching over 13 bases. CDR1 and CDR2 from the germline V gene are MNHEY and SMNVEV (reference sequence). The CDR3 sequence is 18 residues long. Trimming removed 5 bases from V and 7 bases from J; junction bases left unmatched: 15. DNA for the CDR3: TGTGCCAGCAGTCCTCCAGGGAGCTCACTAGCGGGAGGGCATACGCAGTATTTT. This encodes CASSPPGSSLAGGHTQYF.

This chain uses TRBV11-3 with TRBJ2-7, with TRBD1 matching over 7 bases. Per the germline V gene, CDR1 is SGHNT and CDR2 is YENEEA. The CDR3 is 11 residues long. With V trimmed by 8 bases and J by 3 bases, 1 base remained unmatched. The CDR3 DNA sequence: TGTGCCAGCCGGACAGGCTACGAGCAGTACTTC. This gives the protein CASRTGYEQYF.

The rearrangement joins TRBV6-1 to TRBJ1-2; 7 bases agree with TRBD1. Germline trimming cut 5 bases from V and 6 bases from J; bases unmatched to any gene: 9. This CDR3 has 14 amino acids. The germline V gene encodes CDR1 MNHNS and CDR2 SASEGT. The CDR3 sequence is CASSTRDRVNGYTF. The CDR3 region has the DNA TGTGCCAGCAGTACCCGGGACAGAGTAAATGGCTACACCTTC.

This rearrangement joins TRBV7-2 to TRBJ2-5; D may be TRBD1 (6 bases). The CDR3 sequence is 15 residues long. CDR1 is SGHTA, CDR2 FQGNSA, per germline. The V end lost 2 bases, the J end lost 2 bases, and 12 bases lay between the germline ends. As DNA, the CDR3 is TGTGCCAGCAGCTTATCGACAGGATTACAAGAGACCCAGTACTTC. It translates to CASSLSTGLQETQYF.

This rearrangement joins TRBV5-1 to TRBJ2-2; TRBD2 matches at 13 bases. This CDR3 has 14 amino acids. Germline lookup yields CDR1 SGHRS and CDR2 YFSETQ. V was clipped by 5 bases and J by 8 bases; unmatched bases: 3. The CDR3 DNA is TGCGCCAGCAGGGGGACTAGCGGGATTGGGGAGCTGTTTTTT. Amino acid sequence: CASRGTSGIGELFF.

The chain couples TRBV4-3 to TRBJ2-2; 7 bases agree with TRBD2. The V and J ends lost 0 bases and 2 bases, in that order; junction bases with no gene match: 6. The length of the CDR3 is 17 residues. Germline loops: CDR1 LGHNA, CDR2 YSLEER. This CDR3 is CASSQDIASGNTGELFF. The CDR3 nucleotides are TGCGCCAGCAGCCAAGATATAGCTAGCGGAAACACCGGGGAGCTGTTTTTT.

The rearrangement uses TRBV14 and TRBJ2-3; possible D gene TRBD2, 5 bases. V lost 2 bases, J lost 2 bases, and 20 bases lay in between. This CDR3 spans 18 amino acids. Per the germline V gene, CDR1 is SGHDN and CDR2 is FVKESK. CDR3 protein: CASSQKPGRYGPTDTQYF. CDR3 DNA sequence: TGTGCCAGCAGCCAAAAGCCGGGAAGGTACGGGCCCACAGATACGCAGTATTTT.

Only one count was recorded for this clone. The rearrangement uses TRBV29-1 and TRBJ1-1; no clear D gene. The CDR3 sequence is 13 residues long. V dropped 1 base and J dropped 7 bases, with 13 bases sitting between them. Germline CDR1 is SQVTM and CDR2 is ANQGSEA. The CDR3 spells CSVEASGTHEAFF. CDR3 sequence (DNA): TGCAGCGTTGAAGCCTCGGGAACCCATGAAGCTTTCTTT. The full variable domain, rest sourced from reference TRBV29-1 and TRBJ1-1, is SAVISQKPSRDICQRGTSLTIQCQVDSQVTMMFWYRQQPGQSLTLIATANQGSEATYESGFVIDKFPISRPNLTFSTLTVSNMSPEDSSIYLCSVEASGTHEAFFGQGTRLTVV.

The chain combines TRBV4-3 with TRBJ2-2; D is ambiguous. In germline, CDR1 is LGHNA, CDR2 YSLEER. Trimming left V 4 bases short and J 7 bases short, with 19 bases between. The CDR3 totals 16 residues. CDR3 residues: CASSREVTGSGGELFF. CDR3 bases: TGCGCCAGCAGCCGAGAGGTTACCGGGTCTGGCGGGGAGCTGTTTTTT.

V is TRBV4-2 and J is TRBJ1-1; 9 nucleotides align to TRBD1. CDR3 length: 15 residues. V trimming: 0 bases; J trimming: 11 bases; junction bases outside the gene matches: 10. In germline, CDR1 is LGHNA, CDR2 YNFKEQ. CDR3 coding DNA: TGTGCCAGCAGCCAAGAATTCGGGACAGGGAAATGGGCTTTCTTT. Translating gives CASSQEFGTGKWAFF.

This clone occurred a few times. V is TRBV5-8 and J is TRBJ1-3; D is unclear. V lost 0 bases and J 4 bases, leaving 11 bases between the germline ends. Germline V gene sequence: CDR1 SGHTS, CDR2 YDEGEE. The CDR3 is 15 residues long. Here the CDR3 reads CASSLERAAGNTIYF. CDR3 bases: TGTGCCAGCAGCTTGGAGAGGGCGGCGGGAAACACCATATATTTT.

The chain recombines TRBV6-5 with TRBJ1-1; D possibly corresponds to TRBD1 (5 bases). The germline V gene encodes CDR1 MNHEY and CDR2 SVGAGI. The CDR3 totals 13 residues. Trimming stripped 4 bases from V and 4 bases from J, with 10 bases between. CDR3 in amino acids: CASSSGTGTEAFF. In DNA, the CDR3 is TGTGCCAGCAGTTCAGGGACTGGCACTGAAGCTTTCTTT.